This T cell receptor beta chain was recorded in a study of cytomegalovirus exposure and HLA in healthy donors. Whole-study findings and limits: There were some public TCRs occurring in many donors, but most TCR sequences were rare.

Donors were nominally healthy when sampled, though unrecorded immune exposures were likely. The V end was cut by 4 bases, the J end by 4 bases, with 17 bases between. Germline assignment: CDR1 SGHNT and CDR2 YYREEE (reference sequence). This CDR3 comprises 16 residues. Both 60 Vbeta primers and 13 Jbeta primers went into the PCR. Sequenced by immunoSEQ multiplex PCR; TCRdb stores in-frame clones only, minus some. Among under 150,000 clones listed, 70% to 80% were seen once. In the case of this clone: What it recognizes is unknown.

This clonotype originated in a female donor in good health and CMV-seropositive. The sample was PBMCs. The chain uses TRBV5-4 and TRBJ2-2; D is perhaps TRBD1 (5 bases). CDR3 nucleotide sequence: TGTGCCAGCAGCACTGCCCAGGGATTTGGCACCGGGGAGCTGTTTTTT. This sequence encodes CASSTAQGFGTGELFF. Looking up the rest from reference TRBV5-4 and TRBJ2-2 gives the full variable domain: ETGVTQSPTHLIKTRGQQVTLRCSSQSGHNTVSWYQQALGQGPQFIFQYYREEENGRGNFPPRFSGLQFPNYSSELNVNALELDDSALYLCASSTAQGFGTGELFFGEGSRLTVL.